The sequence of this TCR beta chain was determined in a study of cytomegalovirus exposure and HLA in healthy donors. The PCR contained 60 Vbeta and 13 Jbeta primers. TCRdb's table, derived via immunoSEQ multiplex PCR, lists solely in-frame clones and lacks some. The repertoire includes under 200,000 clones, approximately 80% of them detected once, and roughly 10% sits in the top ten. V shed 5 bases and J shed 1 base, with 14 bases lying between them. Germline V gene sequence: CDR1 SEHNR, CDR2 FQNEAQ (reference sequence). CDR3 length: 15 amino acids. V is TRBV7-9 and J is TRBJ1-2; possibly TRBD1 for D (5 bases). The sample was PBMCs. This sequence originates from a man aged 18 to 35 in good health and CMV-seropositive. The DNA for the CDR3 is TGTGCCAGCAGCACTAAGGGGCTGAGTAACTATGGCTACACCTTC. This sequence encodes CASSTKGLSNYGYTF.